A single T cell receptor beta chain is shown here with its context. As yet, its antigen is unknown. The entry originates in a study of shared clonotypes between healthy human individuals. Across the whole study: Three plates each covered CD4 naive and memory; CD8 naive two, CD8 memory one. Whole-study results and caveats: Larger estimated richness was generally recorded for naive subsets relative to memory subsets.

The table came from immunoSEQ multiplex PCR; TCRdb's copy has only in-frame clones and leaves some out. The repertoire holds 1 million to 1.3 million clones, with approximately 80% as singletons. It was into CD45RA+ naive and CD45RA-negative memory subsets that the CD4+ cells were split. In germline, CDR1 is SNHLY, CDR2 FYNNEI. V lost 7 bases, J lost 3 bases, and 12 bases lay in between. The CDR3 runs to 13 residues. The sequence derives from a man aged 18 to 29 in good health. Some clones in this sample may be carry-over from other donors' samples. The chain recombines TRBV2 with TRBJ1-1; D remains ambiguous. The sequenced material came from memory CD4+ T cells from PBMCs. Subset of the sample: CD45RA-negative fraction. CDR3 sequence reads: CASTRSRDTEAFF. CDR3 in DNA: TGTGCCAGCACACGAAGTAGAGACACTGAAGCTTTCTTT.